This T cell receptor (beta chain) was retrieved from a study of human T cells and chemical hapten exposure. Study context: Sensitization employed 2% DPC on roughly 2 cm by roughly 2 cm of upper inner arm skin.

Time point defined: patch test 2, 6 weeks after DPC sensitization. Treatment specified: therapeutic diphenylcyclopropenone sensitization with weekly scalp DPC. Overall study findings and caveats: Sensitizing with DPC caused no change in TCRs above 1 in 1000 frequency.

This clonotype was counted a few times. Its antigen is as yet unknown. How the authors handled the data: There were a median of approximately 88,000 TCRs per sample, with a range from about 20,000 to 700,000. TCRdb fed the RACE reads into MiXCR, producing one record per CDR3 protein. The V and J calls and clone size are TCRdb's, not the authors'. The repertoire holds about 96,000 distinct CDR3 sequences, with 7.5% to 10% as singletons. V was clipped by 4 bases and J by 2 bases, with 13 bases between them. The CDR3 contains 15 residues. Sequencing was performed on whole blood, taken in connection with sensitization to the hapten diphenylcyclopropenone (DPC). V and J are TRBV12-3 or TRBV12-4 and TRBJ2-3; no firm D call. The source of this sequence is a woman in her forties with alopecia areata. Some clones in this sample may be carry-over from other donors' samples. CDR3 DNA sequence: TGTGCCAGCAGTTACTTGGGGTACTCCACAGATACGCAGTATTTT. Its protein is CASSYLGYSTDTQYF.